This T cell receptor beta chain was identified in a study of shared clonotypes between healthy human individuals. CD8 cells regarded as naive lacked CD45RO, were positively chosen for CCR7, and omitted terminally differentiated effector memory CD45RA+ cells. In regard to this clone: Antigen specificity is unknown.

Study-level points and caveats: Non-shared clonotypes displayed generation probabilities falling below those of clonotypes present in all four donors. A handful of donors had roughly 5% of their naive CD4 clonotypes in common.

The data were produced by immunoSEQ multiplex PCR, yet TCRdb's version contains in-frame clones alone and is incomplete. Here the sample spans fewer than 850,000 clones, about 96% being singletons. V trimming: 3 bases; J trimming: 4 bases; junction bases outside the gene matches: 9. CDR1 and CDR2 (germline): SGHAT, FQNNGV. The CDR3 has 17 amino acids. The sequence was obtained from a young man in good health. Material: naive CD8+ T cells sorted from blood. The chain employs TRBV11-2 and TRBJ1-2; 12 positions agree with TRBD1. The CDR3 coding sequence is TGTGCCAGCAGCTTGACGGGACAGGGGGCCGTCGGCTATGGCTACACCTTC. The encoded protein is CASSLTGQGAVGYGYTF.